Sequencing of this T cell receptor beta chain was carried out in a study of identical twins. A template switching step contributed a universal primer site, while unique molecular identifiers were present in the cDNA. Using its own MiXCR run on the 5' RACE reads, TCRdb lists one record per CDR3 protein. This sample carries 350,000 or so distinct CDR3 sequences, approximately 8.7% of them seen once, and the ten largest clones take 8.5% to 10%. Findings of the study overall: Cross-sectional statistical analysis was relied on for the conclusions, without the same donors being followed.

As concerns this clonotype: Its antigen is unknown.

This CDR3 contains 15 residues. Looked up from germline, CDR1 is MGHRA and CDR2 is YSYEKL. The V gene lost 1 base and the J gene lost 4 bases, with 10 bases spanning the gap. This TCR was recovered from a woman between 50 and 59 years old in good health. Sequencing was performed on naive T cells sorted from blood. The gene calls are TRBV4-1 and TRBJ2-2; D uncertain. The CDR3 reads CASSQAVPGTGELFF. DNA for the CDR3: TGCGCCAGCAGCCAAGCAGTTCCGGGCACCGGGGAGCTGTTTTTT.